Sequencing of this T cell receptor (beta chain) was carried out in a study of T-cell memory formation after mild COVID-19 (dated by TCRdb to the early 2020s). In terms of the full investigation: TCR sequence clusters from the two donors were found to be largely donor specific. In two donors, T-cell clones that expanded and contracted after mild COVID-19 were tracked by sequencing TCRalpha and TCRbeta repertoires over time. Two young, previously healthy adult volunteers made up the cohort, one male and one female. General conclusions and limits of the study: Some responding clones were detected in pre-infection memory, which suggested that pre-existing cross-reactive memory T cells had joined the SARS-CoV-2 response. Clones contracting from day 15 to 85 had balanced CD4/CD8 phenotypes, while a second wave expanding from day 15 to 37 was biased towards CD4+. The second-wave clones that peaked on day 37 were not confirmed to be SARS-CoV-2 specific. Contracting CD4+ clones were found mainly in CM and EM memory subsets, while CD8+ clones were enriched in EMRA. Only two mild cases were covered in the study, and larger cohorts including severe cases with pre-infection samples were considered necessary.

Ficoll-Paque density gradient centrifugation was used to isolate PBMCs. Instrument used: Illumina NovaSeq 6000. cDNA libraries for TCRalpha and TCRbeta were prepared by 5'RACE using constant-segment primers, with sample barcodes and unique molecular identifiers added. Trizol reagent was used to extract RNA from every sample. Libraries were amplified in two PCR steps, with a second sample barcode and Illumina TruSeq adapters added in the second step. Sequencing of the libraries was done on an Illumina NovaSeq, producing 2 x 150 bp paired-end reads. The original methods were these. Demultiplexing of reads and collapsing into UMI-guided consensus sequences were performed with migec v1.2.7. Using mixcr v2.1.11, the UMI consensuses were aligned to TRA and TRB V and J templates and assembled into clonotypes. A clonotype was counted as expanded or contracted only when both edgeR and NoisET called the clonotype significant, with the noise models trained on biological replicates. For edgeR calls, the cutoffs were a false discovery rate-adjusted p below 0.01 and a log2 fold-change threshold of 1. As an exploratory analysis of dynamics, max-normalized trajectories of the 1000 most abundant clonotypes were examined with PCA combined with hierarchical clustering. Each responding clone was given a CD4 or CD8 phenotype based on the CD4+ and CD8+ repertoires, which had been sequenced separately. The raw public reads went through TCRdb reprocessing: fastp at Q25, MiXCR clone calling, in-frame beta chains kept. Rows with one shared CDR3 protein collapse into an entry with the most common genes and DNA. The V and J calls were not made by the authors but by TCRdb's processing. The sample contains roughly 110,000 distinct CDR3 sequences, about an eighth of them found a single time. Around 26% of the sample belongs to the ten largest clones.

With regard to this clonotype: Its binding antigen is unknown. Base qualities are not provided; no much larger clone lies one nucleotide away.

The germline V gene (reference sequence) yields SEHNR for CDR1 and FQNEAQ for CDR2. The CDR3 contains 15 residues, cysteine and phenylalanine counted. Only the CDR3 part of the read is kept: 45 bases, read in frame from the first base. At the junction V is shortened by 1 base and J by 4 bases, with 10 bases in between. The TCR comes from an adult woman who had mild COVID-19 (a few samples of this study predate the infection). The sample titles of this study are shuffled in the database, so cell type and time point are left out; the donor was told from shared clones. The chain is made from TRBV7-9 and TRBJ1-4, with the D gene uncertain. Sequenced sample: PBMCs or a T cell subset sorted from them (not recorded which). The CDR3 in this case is CASSLDTRFNEKLFF. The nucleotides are TGTGCCAGCAGCTTAGATACACGGTTTAATGAAAAACTGTTTTTT.